These 2 T cell receptor beta chains originate from one sample sequenced in a study of T cell responses to AZD1222 COVID-19 vaccine. Clones were read by immunoSEQ multiplex PCR, and TCRdb kept only the in-frame ones, dropping some. The data show about 190,000 clones, more than 75% seen once. The sequencing used peripheral blood, collected on day 0 of AZD1222 vaccination. These receptors all come from an adult in good health.

The rearrangement joins TRBV19 to TRBJ2-2; D is perhaps TRBD2 (6 bases). This CDR3 is 14 amino acids long. The V end lost 7 bases, the J end lost 4 bases, and 13 bases lay between the germline ends. Germline V lookup: CDR1 LNHDA, CDR2 SQIVND (reference sequence). The CDR3 DNA reads TGTGCCAGTAAAGGCGGGGCTTTCACCGGGGAGCTGTTTTTT. Its translation is CASKGGAFTGELFF.

In this sample, this clone turned up once. The genes are TRBV21-1 and TRBJ2-7; TRBD2 is the table's D call, not checked against the DNA. TRBV21-1 is listed as a pseudogene. The CDR3 has 19 amino acids. The CDR3 nucleotides are TGTGCCAGCAGCACCAAATTTTGGCTAGCGGGGGTAGCCGGCTACGAGCAGTACTTC. Translating gives CASSTKFWLAGVAGYEQYF.